A selection of T cell receptor beta chains follows, all from one sample in a study of T cells after yellow fever vaccination. MiXCR was run by TCRdb on the 5' RACE reads, yielding one entry per CDR3 protein. The sample holds over 250,000 distinct CDR3 sequences, approximately 4% seen once. The specimen was PBMCs, collected 5 days after the yellow fever booster vaccination. The receptor set was obtained from a man aged 18 to 35 who received the YFV17D yellow fever vaccine. Both conserved end residues are part of each CDR3. A D gene is named only where the DNA matches it firmly. Rows give clone size only sometimes, using once, few, many, or a class for an expanded clone.

few	-	TRBV30	TRBJ2-3	TGTGCCTGGAGTGTTGGGACCCGACAAGATACGCAGTATTTT	CAWSVGTRQDTQYF
few	-	TRBV20-1	TRBJ1-1	TGCAGTGCTAGCGCAGATGAAGCTTTCTTT	CSASADEAFF
few	-	TRBV12-3/TRBV12-4	TRBJ2-7	TGTGCCAGCAGTCGGGGTTCCACCGGCTACGAGCAGTACTTC	CASSRGSTGYEQYF
few	TRBD1	TRBV6-6	TRBJ1-6	TGTGCCAGCAGGGGACAGGGAAAGAATTCACCCCTCCACTTT	CASRGQGKNSPLHF
-	-	TRBV6-1	TRBJ1-1	TGTGCCAGCAGGAGGGAGCCCGCGGCCACTGAAGCTTTCTTT	CASRREPAATEAFF
-	-	TRBV9	TRBJ2-7	TGTGCCAGCAGCGTAGAAGCGGAAAACTACGAGCAGTACTTC	CASSVEAENYEQYF
few	TRBD1	TRBV7-9	TRBJ1-4	TGTGCCAGCAGCTTACCCCCAGGGGGCAATGAAAAACTGTTTTTT	CASSLPPGGNEKLFF
-	TRBD1	TRBV3-1	TRBJ1-5	TGTGCCAGCAGCCAAGGTTTTACCGGGACAGGTGAACAGCCCCAGCATTTT	CASSQGFTGTGEQPQHF
-	TRBD2	TRBV5-1	TRBJ2-3	TGCGCCAGCAGCATAAGGACTAGCGGGGGTAACACAGATACGCAGTATTTT	CASSIRTSGGNTDTQYF
-	-	TRBV7-2	TRBJ1-2	TGTGCCAGCAGCTTGCGGGGGGCTGGCTACACCTTC	CASSLRGAGYTF
many	TRBD2	TRBV29-1	TRBJ2-2	TGCAGCGTTGAAAAGAGCGGGGGACGTTTTGACGGGGAGCTGTTTTTT	CSVEKSGGRFDGELFF
-	-	TRBV5-5	TRBJ2-7	TGTGCCAGCAGCTTGGGGCAGCACTCCTACGAGCAGTACTTC	CASSLGQHSYEQYF
-	-	TRBV9	TRBJ1-2	TGTGCCAGCAGCGCAGCCCCGATCGGCTATGGCTACACCTTC	CASSAAPIGYGYTF
-	-	TRBV7-8	TRBJ2-2	TGTGCCAGCAGCTTAGTGTTTGGCAGCTACACCGGGGAGCTGTTTTTT	CASSLVFGSYTGELFF
-	TRBD2	TRBV4-3	TRBJ2-7	TGCGCCAGCAGCCGAGGACTAGGATGGACTAGCGGGGGGGCCACCTACGAGCAGTACTTC	CASSRGLGWTSGGATYEQYF
few	TRBD2	TRBV7-7	TRBJ2-1	TGTGCCAGCAGCCCTGGGTGGGGGGGGTACAATGAGCAGTTCTTC	CASSPGWGGYNEQFF
-	-	TRBV29-1	TRBJ2-7	TGCAGCGTTTCCCGACAGAACCTACGCGGGGAGCAGTACTTC	CSVSRQNLRGEQYF
-	-	TRBV3-1	TRBJ1-6	TGTGCCAGCAGCCAAGACGGGTCAACCCTCCACTTT	CASSQDGSTLHF
-	-	TRBV9	TRBJ1-6	TGTGCCAGCAGCGTGGAAGGATTATATTCACCCCTCCACTTT	CASSVEGLYSPLHF
few	-	TRBV4-2	TRBJ2-7	TGTGCCAGCAGCCAACCCGGCCCGAACTACGAGCAGTACTTC	CASSQPGPNYEQYF
many	TRBD2	TRBV7-2	TRBJ2-5	TGTGCCAGCAGCCCACGGGGGGGGGAGGTAACCCAGTACTTC	CASSPRGGEVTQYF
-	TRBD1	TRBV3-1	TRBJ2-1	TGTGCCAGCAGCCAAGAGGGACAGGGGCTTAATGAGCAGTTCTTC	CASSQEGQGLNEQFF
-	-	TRBV9	TRBJ2-1	TGTGCCAGCAGCGTAGCCCCGCAGGGCGAGCAGTTCTTC	CASSVAPQGEQFF
-	TRBD2	TRBV12-3/TRBV12-4	TRBJ2-5	TGTGCCAGCAGTTTAGGGTACCTAGCGGGGGAGAGCCAAGAGACCCAGTACTTC	CASSLGYLAGESQETQYF
-	TRBD2	TRBV4-1	TRBJ2-5	TGCGCCAGCAGCCAGAGTGGCGGGGGGGAGACCCAGTACTTC	CASSQSGGGETQYF
few	-	TRBV6-5	TRBJ1-1	TGTGCCAGCACGTCCGGGGGGAACACTGAAGCTTTCTTT	CASTSGGNTEAFF
many	TRBD1	TRBV6-6	TRBJ2-3	TGTGCCAGTCGACAGGGATTCATCACAGATACGCAGTATTTT	CASRQGFITDTQYF
-	-	TRBV19	TRBJ1-5	TGTGCCAGTAGTTCTCGGGACCCTCATAGCAATCAGCCCCAGCATTTT	CASSSRDPHSNQPQHF
few	-	TRBV11-2	TRBJ1-2	TGTGCCAGCAGCGAAACTGTTCGGGGAGGCTATGGCTACACCTTC	CASSETVRGGYGYTF
few	-	TRBV4-1	TRBJ2-2	TGCGCCAGCAGCCTAGGAAGGGGGGGCACCGGGGAGCTGTTTTTT	CASSLGRGGTGELFF
-	-	TRBV7-9	TRBJ2-6	TGTGCCAGCAGCTTGTGGGCGTTGGGGGCCAACGTCCTGACTTTC	CASSLWALGANVLTF
few	-	TRBV4-1	TRBJ2-1	TGCGCCAGCAGCTCCGAATGGGCCCCCAATGAGCAGTTCTTC	CASSSEWAPNEQFF
few	TRBD1	TRBV5-1	TRBJ1-1	TGCGCCAGCAGCTTGGAACAGGGGGCATACACTGAAGCTTTCTTT	CASSLEQGAYTEAFF
few	TRBD2	TRBV12-3/TRBV12-4	TRBJ2-1	TGTGCCAGCAGTTTAATTGGACTAGCGGGGACGGGAGATGAGCAGTTCTTC	CASSLIGLAGTGDEQFF
many	-	TRBV12-3/TRBV12-4	TRBJ1-1	TGTGCCAGCAGTTCCCACAGGGCCACGAACACTGAAGCTTTCTTT	CASSSHRATNTEAFF
-	-	TRBV12-3/TRBV12-4	TRBJ2-2	TGTGCCAGTAGAGTTCCAACCGGGGAGCTGTTTTTT	CASRVPTGELFF
few	TRBD1	TRBV4-2	TRBJ1-2	TGTGCCAGCAGCCAAGAAGGTCCAGGGGGCATTGGGTATGGCTACACCTTC	CASSQEGPGGIGYGYTF
few	TRBD1	TRBV5-1	TRBJ2-7	TGCGCCAGCAGCTCCGCGGACAGGGAGTTAAACGAGCAGTACTTC	CASSSADRELNEQYF
few	TRBD2	TRBV7-6	TRBJ2-5	TGTGCCAGCAGCCGTACGGGACTAAGGAACCAAGAGACCCAGTACTTC	CASSRTGLRNQETQYF
few	TRBD1	TRBV18	TRBJ2-1	TGTGCCAGCTCACCATTGGGACAGGGGGCATACAATGAGCAGTTCTTC	CASSPLGQGAYNEQFF
few	-	TRBV5-1	TRBJ2-3	TGCGCCAGCAGCTTGTTAGAGGGCACAGATACGCAGTATTTT	CASSLLEGTDTQYF
few	-	TRBV7-9	TRBJ2-1	TGTGCCAGCAGCTTAGAGACCTGGTCCCACAATGAGCAGTTCTTC	CASSLETWSHNEQFF
many	-	TRBV5-1	TRBJ1-1	TGCGCCAGCAGCTTCTTGTCCGGGGACACTGAAGCTTTCTTT	CASSFLSGDTEAFF
-	TRBD2	TRBV7-9	TRBJ2-7	TGTGCCAGCAGCCTCCAACTAGCGGGGGGTTCCTACGAGCAGTACTTC	CASSLQLAGGSYEQYF
many	TRBD1	TRBV7-2	TRBJ1-2	TGTGCCAGCAGCTTAGGTGGGGACAGGGGGTCCGGCTACACCTTC	CASSLGGDRGSGYTF
-	-	TRBV4-2	TRBJ1-1	TGTGCCAGCAGCCAAGGGGATGGTAACACTGAAGCTTTCTTT	CASSQGDGNTEAFF
few	-	TRBV29-1	TRBJ1-1	TGCAGCGTTTTTTCACAGGCGAACACTGAAGCTTTCTTT	CSVFSQANTEAFF
-	TRBD1	TRBV4-1	TRBJ1-2	TGCGCCAGCAGCCAAGTGACCCAGGGGGCGAGCGGCTACACCTTC	CASSQVTQGASGYTF
few	-	TRBV7-6	TRBJ2-5	TGTGCCAGCAGCCCCCCCCTACCGGGTCAGACCCAGTACTTC	CASSPPLPGQTQYF
few	-	TRBV11-2	TRBJ1-6	TGTGCCAGCAGCTTAGCAGGGGTTTCGTCTGATTCACCCCTCCACTTT	CASSLAGVSSDSPLHF
-	-	TRBV27	TRBJ1-2	TGTGCCAGCAGTTTTTCGTCAGGAGGCGGCTACACCTTC	CASSFSSGGGYTF
many	-	TRBV12-3/TRBV12-4	TRBJ1-6	TGTGCCAGCAGTTTAAGGTCCGGTGATGGTTCACCCCTCCACTTT	CASSLRSGDGSPLHF
many	TRBD2	TRBV11-2	TRBJ2-3	TGTGCCAGCAGCTTAGGGGGGGACTATACAGATACGCAGTATTTT	CASSLGGDYTDTQYF
-	-	TRBV6-6	TRBJ1-1	TGTGCCAGCAGTCGGTCAATGACTGAAGCTTTCTTT	CASSRSMTEAFF
few	-	TRBV20-1	TRBJ1-1	TGCAGTGCTAGGGAGGGGAACGGGGAAGCTTTCTTT	CSAREGNGEAFF